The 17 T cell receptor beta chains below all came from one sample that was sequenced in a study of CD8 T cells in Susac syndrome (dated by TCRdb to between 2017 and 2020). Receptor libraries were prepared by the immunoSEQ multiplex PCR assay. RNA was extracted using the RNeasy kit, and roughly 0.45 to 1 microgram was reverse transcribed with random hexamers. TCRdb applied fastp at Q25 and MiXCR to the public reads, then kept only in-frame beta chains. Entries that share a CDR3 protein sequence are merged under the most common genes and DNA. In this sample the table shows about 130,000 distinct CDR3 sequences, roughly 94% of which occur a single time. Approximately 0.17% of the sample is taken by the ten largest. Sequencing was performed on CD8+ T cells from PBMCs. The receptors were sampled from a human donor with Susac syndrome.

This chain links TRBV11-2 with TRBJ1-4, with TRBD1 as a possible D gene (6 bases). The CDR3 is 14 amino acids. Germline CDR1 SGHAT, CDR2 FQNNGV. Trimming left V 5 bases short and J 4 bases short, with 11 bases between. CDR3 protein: CASSRTVINEKLFF. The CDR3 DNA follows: TGTGCCAGCAGCAGGACAGTAATTAATGAAAAACTGTTTTTT.

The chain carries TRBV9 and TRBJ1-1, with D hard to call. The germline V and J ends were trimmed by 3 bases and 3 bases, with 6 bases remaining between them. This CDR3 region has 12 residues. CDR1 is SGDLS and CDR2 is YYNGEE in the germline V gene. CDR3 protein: CASSDSDTEAFF. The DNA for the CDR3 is TGTGCCAGCAGCGATTCAGACACTGAAGCTTTCTTT. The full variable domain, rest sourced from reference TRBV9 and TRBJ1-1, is DSGVTQTPKHLITATGQRVTLRCSPRSGDLSVYWYQQSLDQGLQFLIQYYNGEERAKGNILERFSAQQFPDLHSELNLSSLELGDSALYFCASSDSDTEAFFGQGTRLTVV.

In DNA form, the CDR3 reads TGCGCCAGCAGCCAAGTCCCCGCAGGGGATGACGAGCAGTACTTC. Translated: CASSQVPAGDDEQYF. This chain links TRBV4-1 with TRBJ2-7; tentative D call: TRBD1 (6 bases). The ends were cut back, 1 base at V and 5 bases at J, with 15 bases in the middle. From germline, CDR1 is MGHRA and CDR2 YSYEKL. The CDR3 totals 15 residues.

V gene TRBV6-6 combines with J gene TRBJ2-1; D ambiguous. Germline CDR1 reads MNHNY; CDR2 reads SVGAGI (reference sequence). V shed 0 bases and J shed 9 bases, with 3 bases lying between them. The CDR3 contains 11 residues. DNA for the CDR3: TGTGCCAGCAGTTACTCACCTGAGCAGTTCTTC. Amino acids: CASSYSPEQFF.

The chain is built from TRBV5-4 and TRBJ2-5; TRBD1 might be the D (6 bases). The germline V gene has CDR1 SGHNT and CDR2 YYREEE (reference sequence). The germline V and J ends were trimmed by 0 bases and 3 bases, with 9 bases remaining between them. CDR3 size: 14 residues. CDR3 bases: TGTGCCAGCAGCTTGGACAGGGCGGAAGAGACCCAGTACTTC. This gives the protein CASSLDRAEETQYF.

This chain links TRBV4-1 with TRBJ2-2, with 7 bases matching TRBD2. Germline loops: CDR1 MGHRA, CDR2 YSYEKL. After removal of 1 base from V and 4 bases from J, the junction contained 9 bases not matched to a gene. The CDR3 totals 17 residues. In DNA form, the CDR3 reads TGCGCCAGCAGCCAAGCGGGGACTACAAGCCCCACCGGGGAGCTGTTTTTT. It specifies CASSQAGTTSPTGELFF.

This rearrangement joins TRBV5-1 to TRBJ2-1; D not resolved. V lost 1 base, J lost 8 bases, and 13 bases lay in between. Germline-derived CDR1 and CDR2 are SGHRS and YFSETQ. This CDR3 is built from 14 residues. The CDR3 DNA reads TGCGCCAGCAGCTTGTACGTTAATTCGGATGAGCAGTTCTTC. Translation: CASSLYVNSDEQFF.

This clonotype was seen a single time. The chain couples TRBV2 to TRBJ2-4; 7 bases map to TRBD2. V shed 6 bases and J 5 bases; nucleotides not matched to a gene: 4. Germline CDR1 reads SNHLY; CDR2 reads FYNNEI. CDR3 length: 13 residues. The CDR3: CASRPSGENIQYF. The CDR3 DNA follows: TGTGCCAGCAGACCGAGCGGGGAAAACATTCAGTACTTC.

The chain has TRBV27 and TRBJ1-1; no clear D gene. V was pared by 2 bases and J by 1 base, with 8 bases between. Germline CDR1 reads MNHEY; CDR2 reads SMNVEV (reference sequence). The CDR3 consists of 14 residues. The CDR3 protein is CASSLKTPNTEAFF. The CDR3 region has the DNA TGTGCCAGCAGTTTAAAGACCCCGAACACTGAAGCTTTCTTT.

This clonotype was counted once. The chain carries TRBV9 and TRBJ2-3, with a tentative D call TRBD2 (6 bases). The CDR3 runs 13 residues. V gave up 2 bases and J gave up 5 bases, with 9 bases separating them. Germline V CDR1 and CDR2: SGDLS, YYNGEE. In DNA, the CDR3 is TGTGCCAGCAGCGTGGGAGGAGAAGATACGCAGTATTTT. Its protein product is CASSVGGEDTQYF. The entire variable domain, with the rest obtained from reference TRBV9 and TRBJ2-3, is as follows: DSGVTQTPKHLITATGQRVTLRCSPRSGDLSVYWYQQSLDQGLQFLIQYYNGEERAKGNILERFSAQQFPDLHSELNLSSLELGDSALYFCASSVGGEDTQYFGPGTRLTVL.

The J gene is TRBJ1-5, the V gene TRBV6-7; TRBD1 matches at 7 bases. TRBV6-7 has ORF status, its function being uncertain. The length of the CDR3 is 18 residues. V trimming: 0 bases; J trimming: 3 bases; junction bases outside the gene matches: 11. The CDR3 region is CASSYSTGQTTFNQPQHF. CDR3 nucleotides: TGTGCCAGCAGTTACTCGACGGGACAGACAACATTCAATCAGCCCCAGCATTTT.

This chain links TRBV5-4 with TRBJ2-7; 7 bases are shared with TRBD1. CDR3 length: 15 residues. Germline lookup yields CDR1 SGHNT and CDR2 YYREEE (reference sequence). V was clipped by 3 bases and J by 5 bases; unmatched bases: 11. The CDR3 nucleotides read TGTGCCAGCAGCTCCCCAGACAGGGCTGGGAACGAGCAGTACTTC. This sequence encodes CASSSPDRAGNEQYF.

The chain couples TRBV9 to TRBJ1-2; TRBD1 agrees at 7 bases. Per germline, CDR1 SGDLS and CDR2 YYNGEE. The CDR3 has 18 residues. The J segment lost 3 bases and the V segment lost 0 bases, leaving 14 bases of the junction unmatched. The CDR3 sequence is CASSVEPQNNRGDYGYTF. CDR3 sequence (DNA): TGTGCCAGCAGCGTAGAGCCCCAGAATAACAGGGGCGACTATGGCTACACCTTC.

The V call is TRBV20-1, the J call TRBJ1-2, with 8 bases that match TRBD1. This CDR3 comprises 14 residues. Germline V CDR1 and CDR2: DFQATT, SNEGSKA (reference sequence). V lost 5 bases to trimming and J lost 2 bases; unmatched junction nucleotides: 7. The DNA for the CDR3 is TGCAGTGCTGTCCGGACAGGGACGAACTATGGCTACACCTTC. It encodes CSAVRTGTNYGYTF.

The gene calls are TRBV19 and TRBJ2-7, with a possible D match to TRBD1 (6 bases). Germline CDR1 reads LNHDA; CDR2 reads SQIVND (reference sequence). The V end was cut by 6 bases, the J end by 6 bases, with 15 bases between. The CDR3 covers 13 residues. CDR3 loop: CASSVYRASEQYF. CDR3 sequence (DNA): TGTGCCAGTAGCGTGTACAGGGCCAGCGAGCAGTACTTC.

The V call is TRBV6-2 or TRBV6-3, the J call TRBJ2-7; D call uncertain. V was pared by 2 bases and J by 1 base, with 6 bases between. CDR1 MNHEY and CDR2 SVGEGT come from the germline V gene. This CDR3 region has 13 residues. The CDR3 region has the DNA TGTGCCAGCAGTTACCGGCAGTCCTACGAGCAGTACTTC. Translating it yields CASSYRQSYEQYF.

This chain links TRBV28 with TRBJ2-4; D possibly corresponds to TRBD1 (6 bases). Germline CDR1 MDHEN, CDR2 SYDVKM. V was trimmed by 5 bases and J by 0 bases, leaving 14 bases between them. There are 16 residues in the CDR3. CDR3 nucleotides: TGTGCCAGCAGTCTTGGGACAAATAGAGCCAAAAACATTCAGTACTTC. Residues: CASSLGTNRAKNIQYF. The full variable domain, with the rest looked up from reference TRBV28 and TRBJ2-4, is DVKVTQSSRYLVKRTGEKVFLECVQDMDHENMFWYRQDPGLGLRLIYFSYDVKMKEKGDIPEGYSVSREKKERFSLILESASTNQTSMYLCASSLGTNRAKNIQYFGAGTRLSVL.